The 30 T cell receptor beta chains listed next were all sequenced from one sample in a study of glioma-infiltrating T cells after dendritic cell vaccination. Noted time point: after dendritic cell vaccination, including at tumor progression/relapse. The method was immunoSEQ multiplex PCR; TCRdb's version includes in-frame clones alone and lacks a portion of them. The sample holds 85,000 to 100,000 clones; about 85% are singletons and the top ten take 5% to 7%. Specimen: blood, collected after dendritic cell vaccination. The receptor set was obtained from a human donor with glioblastoma.

This clone has only a few counts. V and J are TRBV19 and TRBJ2-7; perhaps TRBD2 as D (6 bases). Germline CDR1 and CDR2: LNHDA and SQIVND (reference sequence). The CDR3 sequence is 15 residues long. Trimming took off 2 bases at V and 0 bases at J, with 11 bases between the two ends. The CDR3 is CASSISPTSSYEQYF. The CDR3 region has the DNA TGTGCCAGTAGTATATCCCCGACTAGCTCCTACGAGCAGTACTTC.

This clone turned up a few times. The rearrangement links TRBV11-2 to TRBJ2-1, with D possibly TRBD2 on 6 matching bases. Germline CDR1 reads SGHAT; CDR2 reads FQNNGV. CDR3 length: 14 amino acids. Trimming shortened V by 1 base and J by 4 bases, and 8 bases separated the two germline ends. CDR3 protein: CASSLAGVYNEQFF. CDR3 in DNA: TGTGCCAGCAGCTTAGCGGGGGTTTACAATGAGCAGTTCTTC.

This clone was observed a handful of times. The chain has TRBV28 and TRBJ2-7, with a possible D match to TRBD1 (7 bases). This CDR3 is built from 15 residues. V shed 3 bases and J shed 3 bases, with 15 bases lying between them. CDR1 is MDHEN and CDR2 is SYDVKM in the germline V gene. The CDR3 region is CASSLWRDRYYEQYF. Written as DNA, the CDR3 is TGTGCCAGCAGTTTGTGGCGGGACAGATACTACGAGCAGTACTTC.

The J gene is TRBJ2-5, the V gene TRBV18, with TRBD2 matching 10 bases. The CDR3 is made up of 16 amino acids. Germline V gene sequence: CDR1 KGHSH, CDR2 LQKENI. V shed 1 base, J shed 5 bases, and the junction held 7 bases outside the gene matches. The CDR3 region has the DNA TGTGCCAGCTCACCACTCTCAGCGGGGGGGCTGGAGACCCAGTACTTC. This gives the protein CASSPLSAGGLETQYF.

The chain carries TRBV19 and TRBJ2-1, with a tentative D call TRBD2 (6 bases). The CDR3 extends over 12 amino acids. Germline V gene lookup returns CDR1 LNHDA and CDR2 SQIVND (reference sequence). Trimming took off 11 bases at V and 4 bases at J, with 12 bases between the two ends. The CDR3 spells CAAGDSYNEQFF. The CDR3 DNA is TGTGCCGCCGGGGACTCTTACAATGAGCAGTTCTTC.

This clone showed up just a few times. The V call is TRBV11-2, the J call TRBJ1-2; D ambiguous. Trimming removed 2 bases at V and 2 bases at J, with 6 bases between. This CDR3 has 13 amino acids. Per the germline V gene, CDR1 is SGHAT and CDR2 is FQNNGV. DNA for the CDR3: TGTGCCAGCAGCTTATCGGGGAACTATGGCTACACCTTC. Protein product: CASSLSGNYGYTF. The variable domain in full, completed from reference TRBV11-2 and TRBJ1-2, reads EAGVAQSPRYKIIEKRQSVAFWCNPISGHATLYWYQQILGQGPKLLIQFQNNGVVDDSQLPKDRFSAERLKGVDSTLKIQPAKLEDSAVYLCASSLSGNYGYTFGSGTRLTVV.

The rearrangement uses TRBV6-5 and TRBJ2-3; 9 nucleotides agree with TRBD1. Per the germline V gene, CDR1 is MNHEY and CDR2 is SVGAGI. V was pared by 6 bases and J by 4 bases, with 8 bases of the junction left unmatched. This CDR3 is 15 amino acids long. CDR3: CASRKQGAFADTQYF. The CDR3 DNA reads as TGTGCCAGCAGAAAACAGGGGGCGTTCGCAGATACGCAGTATTTT.

This sequence joins TRBV6-1 and TRBJ1-5, with a possible D match to TRBD1 (6 bases). CDR3 length: 12 residues. The germline V gene encodes CDR1 MNHNS and CDR2 SASEGT. Trimming cost V 5 bases and J 7 bases, with 9 bases left between them. The DNA of the CDR3 is TGTGCCAGCAGTACCCAGGGGCAGCCCCAGCATTTT. This encodes CASSTQGQPQHF.

The chain combines TRBV5-1 with TRBJ2-5; 7 nucleotides match TRBD1. The V segment lost 0 bases and the J segment 5 bases; nucleotides outside the gene matches: 7. The CDR3 has 15 amino acids. Per the germline V gene, CDR1 is SGHRS and CDR2 is YFSETQ. CDR3 DNA: TGCGCCAGCAGCTTGGGACAGGGAAGGGACGAGACCCAGTACTTC. Translating it yields CASSLGQGRDETQYF. Supplemented by reference TRBV5-1 and TRBJ2-5, the full variable domain reads KAGVTQTPRYLIKTRGQQVTLSCSPISGHRSVSWYQQTPGQGLQFLFEYFSETQRNKGNFPGRFSGRQFSNSRSEMNVSTLELGDSALYLCASSLGQGRDETQYFGPGTRLLVL.

The chain recombines TRBV9 with TRBJ2-2, with 12 bases identical to TRBD2. CDR3 length: 14 residues. Losses at the gene ends were 4 bases for V and 11 bases for J; bases not matched to a gene: 6. The germline gives CDR1 SGDLS, CDR2 YYNGEE. CDR3 in DNA: TGTGCCAGCAGCTTCCTAGCGGGGGGGGGAGAGCTGTTTTTT. Its protein is CASSFLAGGGELFF.

The chain has TRBV5-6 and TRBJ2-1; D unclear. Germline V gene data show CDR1 as SGHDT and CDR2 as YYEEEE. There are 13 residues in the CDR3. The germline V and J ends were trimmed by 4 bases and 7 bases, with 12 bases remaining between them. The CDR3 region is CASSRIVRNEQFF. Here the CDR3 DNA reads TGTGCCAGCAGCCGAATCGTCAGGAATGAGCAGTTCTTC.

This clone was picked up one time. The chain recombines TRBV7-8 with TRBJ1-1; the match to TRBD1 covers 8 bases. Losses at the gene ends were 5 bases for V and 3 bases for J; bases not matched to a gene: 2. This CDR3 spans 13 amino acids. Germline-derived CDR1 and CDR2 are SGHVS and FQNEAQ. This CDR3 reads CASSTQGDTEAFF. Here the CDR3 DNA reads TGTGCCAGCAGCACACAGGGGGACACTGAAGCTTTCTTT.

This clone was detected only a few times. The V and J genes are TRBV28 and TRBJ2-6; D ambiguous. The CDR3 has 15 amino acids. Germline loops: CDR1 MDHEN, CDR2 SYDVKM. V lost 2 bases and J 0 bases, leaving 5 bases between the germline ends. This CDR3 is CASSLESSGANVLTF. The CDR3 DNA is TGTGCCAGCAGTTTAGAGAGCTCTGGGGCCAACGTCCTGACTTTC.

This sequence joins TRBV7-3 and TRBJ2-1, with a weak D call TRBD2 (6 bases). This CDR3 has 16 residues. Per germline, CDR1 SGHTA and CDR2 FQGTGA. V lost 2 bases and J 4 bases, leaving 15 bases between the germline ends. For the CDR3, the DNA is TGTGCCAGCAGCTTACTTCACGGGGGATCTTACAATGAGCAGTTCTTC. It translates to CASSLLHGGSYNEQFF.

The chain combines TRBV30 with TRBJ2-5, with 8 bases matching TRBD1. The CDR3 contains 14 residues. CDR1 is GTSNPN, CDR2 SVGIG, per germline (reference sequence). After removal of 3 bases from V and 5 bases from J, the junction contained 8 bases not matched to a gene. The CDR3 nucleotides read TGTGCCTGGAGCCGAGACAGGGGAACGGAGACCCAGTACTTC. Amino acid sequence: CAWSRDRGTETQYF. The full variable domain, with the rest looked up from reference TRBV30 and TRBJ2-5, is SQTIHQWPATLVQPVGSPLSLECTVEGTSNPNLYWYRQAAGRGLQLLFYSVGIGQISSEVPQNLSASRPQDRQFILSSKKLLLSDSGFYLCAWSRDRGTETQYFGPGTRLLVL.

The chain couples TRBV5-1 to TRBJ1-1, with 9 bases identical to TRBD1. Trimming removed 2 bases from V and 5 bases from J; junction bases left unmatched: 4. The CDR3 has 14 amino acids. The germline CDR1 and CDR2 sequences are SGHRS and YFSETQ. CDR3: CASSFDRGGTEAFF. In nucleotides, the CDR3 is TGCGCCAGCAGCTTCGACAGGGGGGGAACTGAAGCTTTCTTT.

As concerns this clone: Other nucleotide sequences in the sample specify the same CDR3. V and J are TRBV19 and TRBJ2-7; possible D gene TRBD1, 6 bases. The CDR3 extends over 13 amino acids. Per the germline V gene, CDR1 is LNHDA and CDR2 is SQIVND (reference sequence). Trimming took off 5 bases at V and 1 base at J, with 9 bases between the two ends. The CDR3 nucleotides are TGTGCCAGTAGTTTGACAGGATCCTACGAGCAGTACTTC. Translation gives CASSLTGSYEQYF.

V usage is TRBV7-2 and J usage is TRBJ2-1, with TRBD2 identical over 9 bases. This CDR3 comprises 13 residues. Germline V lookup: CDR1 SGHTA, CDR2 FQGNSA. Trimming took 2 bases from V and 10 from J; bases not matched to a gene: 3. CDR3 DNA sequence: TGTGCCAGCAGCTTAAGGGCGGGAGGGGAGCAGTTCTTC. This encodes CASSLRAGGEQFF.

J is TRBJ2-7 and V is TRBV5-1, with D perhaps matching TRBD2 (6 bases). This CDR3 region has 14 residues. V shed 4 bases and J shed 4 bases, with 15 bases lying between them. Germline V gene lookup returns CDR1 SGHRS and CDR2 YFSETQ. In nucleotides, the CDR3 is TGCGCCAGCAGCCCCGAGGCAGGGAGGTACGAGCAGTACTTC. This codes for CASSPEAGRYEQYF.

The chain employs TRBV30 and TRBJ1-4; D is perhaps TRBD1 (6 bases). The CDR3 has 15 amino acids. Germline values: CDR1 GTSNPN, CDR2 SVGIG (reference sequence). V was clipped by 4 bases and J by 7 bases, with 19 bases between them. The CDR3 nucleotides are TGTGCCTGGACCCACCCAAGGGGGTGGGGTGAAAAACTGTTTTTT. Translation gives CAWTHPRGWGEKLFF.

The chain joins TRBV5-6 to TRBJ1-5, with D perhaps matching TRBD1 (5 bases). There are 18 residues in the CDR3. Germline V CDR1 and CDR2: SGHDT, YYEEEE. V gave up 2 bases and J gave up 9 bases, with 27 bases separating them. The CDR3 loop is CASSLFGYSGSGLRPQHF. In DNA, the CDR3 is TGTGCCAGCAGCTTATTTGGATACTCCGGGTCAGGGTTACGGCCCCAGCATTTT.

The chain couples TRBV5-1 to TRBJ2-3; weak D call: TRBD1 (6 bases). This CDR3 contains 15 residues. The germline V and J ends were trimmed by 2 bases and 2 bases, with 12 bases remaining between them. CDR1 SGHRS and CDR2 YFSETQ come from the germline V gene. CDR3 bases: TGCGCCAGCAGCTTCCAGGACAGTAACACAGATACGCAGTATTTT. Its translation: CASSFQDSNTDTQYF.

The rearrangement uses TRBV7-9 and TRBJ2-1; possibly TRBD2 for D (5 bases). Germline V gives CDR1 SEHNR, CDR2 FQNEAQ (reference sequence). The CDR3 is 13 residues long. Trimming cost V 5 bases and J 8 bases, with 13 bases left between them. CDR3 amino acids: CASSQPGLYEQFF. The CDR3 nucleotides read TGTGCCAGCAGCCAGCCGGGGTTATATGAGCAGTTCTTC.

V gene TRBV5-1 combines with J gene TRBJ2-7; TRBD2 matches 13 bases. This CDR3 is built from 16 residues. Trimming removed 4 bases from V and 7 bases from J; junction bases left unmatched: 11. Germline CDR1 is SGHRS and CDR2 is YFSETQ. CDR3 region: CASSPRTSGGASEQYF. CDR3 coding DNA: TGCGCCAGCAGCCCCCGAACTAGCGGGGGGGCCAGTGAGCAGTACTTC.

DNA of the CDR3: TGTGCCAGCTCACCACCGCCAGGGTCCCACGAGCAGTACTTC. Its protein product is CASSPPPGSHEQYF. The chain uses TRBV18 and TRBJ2-5, with D possibly matching TRBD1 (5 bases). Gene TRBJ2-7 matches the end of the DNA better, so the J call may be wrong. The CDR3 extends over 14 amino acids. CDR1 and CDR2 (germline): KGHSH, LQKENI.

The chain is built from TRBV30 and TRBJ2-3, with 7 bases that match TRBD2. The V segment lost 8 bases and the J segment 5 bases; nucleotides outside the gene matches: 10. The CDR3 contains 13 residues. CDR1 is GTSNPN and CDR2 is SVGIG in the germline V gene (reference sequence). The CDR3 nucleotides are TGTGCCCGAGCGGGGAACCCTGGAGATACGCAGTATTTT. Amino acids: CARAGNPGDTQYF. Complete variable domain (other parts from reference TRBV30 and TRBJ2-3): SQTIHQWPATLVQPVGSPLSLECTVEGTSNPNLYWYRQAAGRGLQLLFYSVGIGQISSEVPQNLSASRPQDRQFILSSKKLLLSDSGFYLCARAGNPGDTQYFGPGTRLTVL.

V and J are TRBV5-6 and TRBJ2-5, with TRBD2 matching over 7 bases. With V trimmed by 1 base and J by 6 bases, 6 bases remained unmatched. Germline assignment: CDR1 SGHDT and CDR2 YYEEEE. This CDR3 spans 14 amino acids. The CDR3 nucleotides are TGTGCCAGCAGCTTGTCAGCGGGAAGAAAGACCCAGTACTTC. As protein: CASSLSAGRKTQYF.

This sequence joins TRBV7-2 and TRBJ1-5, with a possible D match to TRBD1 (6 bases). V lost 5 bases to trimming and J lost 2 bases, with 16 bases between them. Germline CDR1 and CDR2: SGHTA and FQGNSA. This CDR3 spans 16 amino acids. Written as DNA, the CDR3 is TGTGCCAGCAGCCCTACCACAGGGTCCGGCAATCAGCCCCAGCATTTT. Amino acid sequence: CASSPTTGSGNQPQHF.

This chain uses TRBV19 with TRBJ1-1; D remains ambiguous. The CDR3 consists of 14 residues. The V and J ends lost 3 bases and 0 bases respectively, with 8 bases between them. The germline gives CDR1 LNHDA, CDR2 SQIVND (reference sequence). The CDR3 nucleotides read TGTGCCAGTAGTATGGGAGAGCTGAACACTGAAGCTTTCTTT. Amino acid sequence: CASSMGELNTEAFF.

This chain joins TRBV25-1 and TRBJ1-2; possible D gene TRBD1, 5 bases. This CDR3 comprises 13 residues. The germline V gene has CDR1 MGHDK and CDR2 SYGVNS. V lost 2 bases and J lost 13, with 17 bases in between. The CDR3 nucleotides are TGTGCCAGCAGTGAAACAGGCAGAACTGGGCGCACCTTC. Protein product: CASSETGRTGRTF.